What follows describes a single T cell receptor beta chain. As for time point: after trial treatment. As for treatment: LDRT plus nivolumab, ipilimumab, low-dose cyclophosphamide and aspirin (RACIN trial). Every donor's regimen consisted of nivolumab, ipilimumab, aspirin, low-dose cyclophosphamide and low-dose radiotherapy. This sample was included in a study of low-dose radiotherapy and immunotherapy resistance in tumors. Overall study context: Cohort 1 got 0.5 Gy per fraction every 2 weeks, 6.5 Gy in total. Patients were given intravenous nivolumab 240 mg every two weeks plus ipilimumab 1 mg/kg every six weeks.

TRAV- and TRBV-specific primers were used for first-strand cDNA, which covered alpha and beta chains. Over approximately 19 PCR cycles, TCRs were amplified from a constant-region primer and V-primer adapter. MiXCR, run by TCRdb on the reads, gives a single entry per CDR3 protein. The data hold more than 90,000 distinct CDR3 sequences, with about 20% observed a single time. Per the germline V gene, CDR1 is SEHNR and CDR2 is FQNEAQ (reference sequence). V dropped 5 bases and J dropped 2 bases, with 13 bases sitting between them. The CDR3 consists of 15 residues. The sequencing here drew on PBMCs, taken after low-dose radiotherapy plus immunotherapy. The clonotype originates from a male donor with prostate cancer. The chain has TRBV7-9 and TRBJ1-5; D not resolved. The CDR3 DNA sequence: TGTGCCAGCAGCAGCTTAACTGATGGCAATCAGCCCCAGCATTTT. It specifies CASSSLTDGNQPQHF.